The clone carrying this TCR beta chain was seen a few times. TCRdb reprocessed the 5' RACE reads via MiXCR and lists one record per CDR3 protein. The table lists 500,000 to 550,000 distinct CDR3 sequences, roughly a fifth of them singletons, with about 0.91% in the top ten. Healthy Caucasians were all of the donors. The sample comes from a study of identical twins. This sample also appeared in a second study, on T cells expressing NK-cell markers. That source adds: Sequenced donors, eight in total, included seven who were HCMV-seropositive and one who was seronegative.

The clonotype originates from a woman between 18 and 29 years old in good health. The sample comprised CD4+ T cells sorted from blood.

The CDR3 nucleotides read TGCAGCGCCTCGACTACTGGTGAGCAGTACTTC. Its translation: CSASTTGEQYF. The chain is built from TRBV29-1 and TRBJ2-7; possibly TRBD2 for D (5 bases). The CDR3 covers 11 residues. V gave up 7 bases and J gave up 7 bases, with 14 bases separating them. The germline V gene has CDR1 SQVTM and CDR2 ANQGSEA.